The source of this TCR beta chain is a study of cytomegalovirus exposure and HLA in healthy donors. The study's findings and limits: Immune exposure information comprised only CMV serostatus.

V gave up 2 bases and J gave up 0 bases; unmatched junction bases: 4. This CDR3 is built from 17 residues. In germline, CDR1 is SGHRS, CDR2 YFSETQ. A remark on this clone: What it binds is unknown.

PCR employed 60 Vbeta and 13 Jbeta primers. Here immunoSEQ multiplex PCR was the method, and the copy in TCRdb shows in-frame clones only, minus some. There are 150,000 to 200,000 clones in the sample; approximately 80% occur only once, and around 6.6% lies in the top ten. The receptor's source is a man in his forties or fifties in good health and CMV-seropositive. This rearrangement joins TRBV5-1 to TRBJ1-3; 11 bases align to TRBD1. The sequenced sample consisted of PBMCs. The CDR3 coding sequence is TGCGCCAGCAGCTTAGTGGGGACAGGGGGCTCTGGAAACACCATATATTTT. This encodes CASSLVGTGGSGNTIYF.